This T cell receptor (beta chain) came from a study of shared clonotypes between healthy human individuals. Whole-study context: Each donor contributed plates that comprised three CD4 naive, three CD4 memory, two CD8 naive and one CD8 memory.

Trimming removed 0 bases at V and 2 bases at J, with 11 bases between. The CDR3 is 16 amino acids. From germline, CDR1 is SGHRS and CDR2 YFSETQ. A CD45RA-negative memory subset and a CD45RA+ naive subset were separated from the CD4+ cells. Study-level points and caveats: Naive subsets generally had larger estimated richness than memory subsets.

Notes on this clone: Its antigen is unknown. This same CDR3 is encoded by further DNA sequences in the sample.

The method was immunoSEQ multiplex PCR; TCRdb's version includes in-frame clones alone and lacks a portion of them. The table lists just over 2,000,000 clones, 85% to 95% of them singletons. The source is a man aged 18 to 29 in good health. The sequencing input was naive CD4+ T cells sorted from blood. As for subset: CD45RA+ positively selected. The chain combines TRBV5-1 with TRBJ2-2; perhaps D is TRBD1 or TRBD2 (5 bases each). The CDR3 DNA reads as TGCGCCAGCAGCTTGGAGGGGACCGTAAACACCGGGGAGCTGTTTTTT. It codes for CASSLEGTVNTGELFF.